The entry that follows covers one T cell receptor (beta chain) sequence. Described treatment: some 19 received Ad26.COV2.S at low or high dose, single or two shots; 5 received placebo; per-sample allocation not given. Sampling was done on day 63 after the first vaccine or placebo injection. This specimen comes from a study of Ad26.COV2.S vaccination and SARS-CoV-2 variants. About the research overall: Intramuscular Ad26.COV2.S doses were given once or twice, 56 days apart.

The V segment lost 11 bases and the J segment 9 bases; nucleotides outside the gene matches: 11. The CDR3 covers 12 residues. CDR1 MNHEY and CDR2 SMNVEV come from the germline V gene (reference sequence). Profiled with immunoSEQ multiplex PCR; TCRdb holds only in-frame clones, not every one. Among about 400,000 clones listed, approximately 87% were seen once. The source is a person aged 18-60 years who received the Ad26.COV2.S COVID-19 vaccine or a placebo. The rearrangement uses TRBV27 and TRBJ1-1; TRBD1 matches 8 bases. Sequencing was performed on peripheral blood, taken in a trial of Ad26.COV2.S vaccine versus placebo. The CDR3 reads CASKAGGSQAFF. The CDR3 DNA follows: TGTGCCTCAAAAGCAGGGGGCTCGCAAGCTTTCTTT.